The entry below describes one T cell receptor (beta chain). The junction had 9 bases not matched to a gene; V was cut back by 4 bases and J by 3 bases. The CDR3 is 16 residues long. In germline, CDR1 is MGHRA, CDR2 YSYEKL. The repertoire was sequenced with immunoSEQ multiplex PCR; TCRdb's copy has only in-frame clones and lacks some. This repertoire shows roughly 250,000 clones, approximately 85% found once; its top ten account for 1.5% to 2%. This record belongs to a study of blood T cell repertoires in COVID-19. The sequence was collected from a woman aged 45-60 years who had recovered from COVID-19. This chain joins TRBV4-1 and TRBJ1-5; 7 bases match TRBD1. The source material was PBMCs or T cells enriched from blood (not recorded which). For the CDR3, the DNA is TGCGCCAGCAGCCGTACAACAGGGGCCCCCAATCAGCCCCAGCATTTT. Translated: CASSRTTGAPNQPQHF.